This T cell receptor (beta chain) was found in a study of cytomegalovirus exposure and HLA in healthy donors. Study-level findings and limits: Earlier analysis found most TCR beta V segments productive about 87% or about 30% of the time.

The PCR made use of 60 Vbeta and 13 Jbeta primers. Assay: immunoSEQ multiplex PCR; the TCRdb copy retains only in-frame clones and omits some. The sample holds over 120,000 clones, around 82% seen once. V lost 3 bases, J lost 8 bases, and 5 bases lay in between. CDR1 WSHSY and CDR2 SAAADI come from the germline V gene. This CDR3 is 12 amino acids long. Notes on this clone: Its antigen is still unknown.

The sample was PBMCs. The receptor was derived from a man aged 45-65 years in good health and CMV-seronegative. The chain has TRBV10-2 and TRBJ1-6; D gene unclear. The CDR3 DNA is TGCGCCAGCAGTGACCGGGATTCACCCCTCCACTTT. Its protein is CASSDRDSPLHF.